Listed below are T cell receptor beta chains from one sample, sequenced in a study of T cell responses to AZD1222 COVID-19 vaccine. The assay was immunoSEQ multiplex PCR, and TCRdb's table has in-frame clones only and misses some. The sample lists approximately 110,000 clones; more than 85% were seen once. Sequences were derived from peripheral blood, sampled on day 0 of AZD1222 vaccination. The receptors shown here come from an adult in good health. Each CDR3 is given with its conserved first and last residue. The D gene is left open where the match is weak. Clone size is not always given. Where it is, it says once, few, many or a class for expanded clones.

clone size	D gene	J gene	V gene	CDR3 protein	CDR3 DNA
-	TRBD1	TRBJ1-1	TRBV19	CASTKLGQGATEAFF	TGTGCCAGTACCAAACTAGGACAGGGGGCGACTGAAGCTTTCTTT
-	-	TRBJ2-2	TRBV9	CASSVGGSGELFF	TGTGCCAGCAGCGTTGGGGGCTCCGGGGAGCTGTTTTTT
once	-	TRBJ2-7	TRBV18	CASSPGFPYEQYF	TGTGCCAGCTCTCCCGGGTTCCCCTACGAGCAGTACTTC
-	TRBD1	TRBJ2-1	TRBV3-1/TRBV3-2	CASSPLGQGRNEQFF	TGTGCCAGCAGCCCCCTGGGACAGGGTCGCAATGAGCAGTTCTTC
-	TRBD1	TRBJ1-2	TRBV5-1	CASSLTGGPSGGYTF	TGCGCCAGCAGCCTGACAGGGGGCCCTTCGGGGGGCTACACCTTC
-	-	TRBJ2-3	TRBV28	CASGNSGGGTDTQYF	TGTGCCAGCGGAAACTCAGGGGGGGGCACAGATACGCAGTATTTT
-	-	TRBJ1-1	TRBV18	CASSPQVETEAFF	TGTGCCAGCTCACCACAGGTAGAGACTGAAGCTTTCTTT
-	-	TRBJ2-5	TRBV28	CASSPPGDGGKTQYF	TGTGCCAGCAGTCCCCCGGGGGACGGAGGGAAGACCCAGTACTTC
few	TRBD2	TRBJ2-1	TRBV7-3	CASSPQRLAGANEQFF	TGTGCCAGCAGCCCCCAGCGCCTAGCGGGGGCCAATGAGCAGTTCTTC
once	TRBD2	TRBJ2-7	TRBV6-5	CASTNLAGGSYEQYF	TGTGCCAGCACAAACCTAGCGGGGGGCTCCTACGAGCAGTACTTC
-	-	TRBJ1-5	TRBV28	CASRDTHGPQHF	TGTGCCAGCAGGGACACCCATGGGCCCCAGCATTTT
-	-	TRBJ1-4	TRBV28	CASSLPSRGGKLFF	TGTGCCAGCAGTCTCCCCTCGAGGGGAGGAAAACTGTTTTTT
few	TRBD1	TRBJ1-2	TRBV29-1	CSVESRGRGYGYTF	TGCAGCGTTGAAAGCAGGGGGCGAGGCTATGGCTACACCTTC
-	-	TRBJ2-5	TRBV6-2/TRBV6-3	CASSHRETQYF	TGTGCCAGCAGTCACCGGGAGACCCAGTACTTC